The 13 T cell receptor beta chains given below trace back to one sample, sequenced in a study of CD8+ T cells in alopecia areata. TCR sequencing used cDNA made by reverse transcription of extracted RNA. Repertoires were generated with immunoSEQ multiplex PCR, while TCRdb's copy carries only in-frame clones and drops some. The sample has 200,000 to 250,000 clones; over 60% are singletons. Treatment here: oral pan-JAK inhibitor, 5-10 mg twice daily. The sequencing used CD4+ T cells sorted from blood, collected at week 4, from a patient treated with tofacitinib. The receptors stem from a human donor with alopecia areata.

The chain is built from TRBV9 and TRBJ1-1; 10 positions match TRBD1. Germline lookup yields CDR1 SGDLS and CDR2 YYNGEE. J lost 0 bases, V lost 4 bases, and 9 bases had no gene match. There are 17 residues in the CDR3. CDR3 coding DNA: TGTGCCAGCAGCCCCAGGGACAGGGGAGTAATGAACACTGAAGCTTTCTTT. Residues: CASSPRDRGVMNTEAFF.

The CDR3, as DNA: TGCAGCGTTGCCCTTTGGGACAGATCCGAGACCCAGTACTTC. As protein: CSVALWDRSETQYF. The chain is built from TRBV29-1 and TRBJ2-5; TRBD1 agrees at 7 bases. This CDR3 region has 14 residues. Per the germline V gene, CDR1 is SQVTM and CDR2 is ANQGSEA. The junction had 10 bases not matched to a gene; V was cut back by 4 bases and J by 5 bases.

The chain employs TRBV30 and TRBJ2-3; D is possibly TRBD1 (6 bases). Trimming removed 1 base at V and 4 bases at J, with 9 bases between. This CDR3 contains 13 residues. Germline V lookup: CDR1 GTSNPN, CDR2 SVGIG (reference sequence). CDR3 in amino acids: CAWSDRVPDTQYF. The CDR3 nucleotides read TGTGCCTGGAGTGACAGGGTCCCAGATACGCAGTATTTT.

The V gene is TRBV12-5, the J gene TRBJ2-4; D is undetermined. Germline-derived CDR1 and CDR2 are LGHNT and FRNRAP. This CDR3 region has 15 residues. V was cut by 5 bases and J by 3 bases, with 14 bases left in between. The CDR3 nucleotides are TGTGCTAGTGGTGGTGAAGGCTACGACAAAAACATTCAGTACTTC. Translated, it gives CASGGEGYDKNIQYF.

The chain combines TRBV27 with TRBJ1-1; D gene ambiguous. Per the germline V gene, CDR1 is MNHEY and CDR2 is SMNVEV (reference sequence). This CDR3 spans 13 amino acids. Trimming cost V 0 bases and J 8 bases, with 10 bases left between them. CDR3 residues: CASSLSRPSEAFF. The DNA of the CDR3 is TGTGCCAGCAGTTTATCCAGGCCGTCCGAAGCTTTCTTT.

The V call is TRBV6-5, the J call TRBJ2-5; D gene unclear. Trimming pared 5 bases from V and 1 base from J, leaving 8 bases between. Germline values: CDR1 MNHEY, CDR2 SVGAGI. This CDR3 is 13 amino acids long. CDR3 sequence (DNA): TGTGCCAGCAGTCCCCATACCCAAGAGACCCAGTACTTC. Translation gives CASSPHTQETQYF.

This clone was recorded a few times. Different DNA sequences within this sample yield the same CDR3. V usage is TRBV5-4 and J usage is TRBJ1-2, with D uncertain. The CDR3 has 13 amino acids. V was pared by 0 bases and J by 8 bases, with 11 bases between. Germline V gene sequence: CDR1 SGHNT, CDR2 YYREEE (reference sequence). The CDR3 coding sequence is TGTGCCAGCAGCTTGGTAGGGAACGACGGCTACACCTTC. This gives the protein CASSLVGNDGYTF.

The gene calls are TRBV27 and TRBJ1-4; TRBD1 agrees at 7 bases. Germline values: CDR1 MNHEY, CDR2 SMNVEV (reference sequence). Trimming at V came to 6 bases and at J to 6 bases, leaving 7 bases not matched to a gene. The CDR3 loop spans 14 amino acids. CDR3 protein: CASRIGGKYEKLFF. The CDR3 DNA is TGTGCCAGCAGAATAGGGGGCAAGTATGAAAAACTGTTTTTT.

The V gene is TRBV7-3, the J gene TRBJ1-6; tentatively, D is TRBD1 (5 bases). The CDR3 is made up of 16 amino acids. The V gene's germline CDR1 is SGHTA and CDR2 FQGTGA. V was pared by 2 bases and J by 10 bases, with 18 bases between. CDR3 nucleotides: TGTGCCAGCAGCTTAGGAAACCTCGAAGGGGCCTCACCCCTCCACTTT. It encodes CASSLGNLEGASPLHF.

In this sample, this clone turned up a few times. The chain couples TRBV7-2 to TRBJ2-2; 8 bases line up with TRBD2. The CDR3 contains 16 residues. Losses at the gene ends were 5 bases for V and 4 bases for J; bases not matched to a gene: 9. The germline CDR1 and CDR2 sequences are SGHTA and FQGNSA. The CDR3 coding sequence is TGTGCCAGCAGCCCTCCCGGGACTAGAAGCACCGGGGAGCTGTTTTTT. Its translation is CASSPPGTRSTGELFF. Full variable domain (remainder filled in from reference TRBV7-2 and TRBJ2-2): GAGVSQSPSNKVTEKGKDVELRCDPISGHTALYWYRQSLGQGLEFLIYFQGNSAPDKSGLPSDRFSAERTGGSVSTLTIQRTQQEDSAVYLCASSPPGTRSTGELFFGEGSRLTVL.

The CDR3 loop reads CSAGDSTNYGYTF. CDR3 bases: TGCAGCGCCGGGGACAGCACTAACTATGGCTACACCTTC. This chain links TRBV29-1 with TRBJ1-2, with 7 bases fitting TRBD1. V trimming: 7 bases; J trimming: 0 bases; junction bases outside the gene matches: 5. Germline values: CDR1 SQVTM, CDR2 ANQGSEA. The CDR3 consists of 13 residues.

V gene TRBV5-1 combines with J gene TRBJ2-5; 7 positions match TRBD1. The V segment lost 0 bases and the J segment 4 bases; nucleotides outside the gene matches: 6. This CDR3 is built from 15 residues. The germline CDR1 and CDR2 sequences are SGHRS and YFSETQ. CDR3: CASSLADRNGETQYF. CDR3 coding DNA: TGCGCCAGCAGCTTGGCGGACAGGAATGGAGAGACCCAGTACTTC.

This sequence joins TRBV6-5 and TRBJ2-7; 7 bases line up with TRBD1. This CDR3 is 15 amino acids long. Germline trimming cut 0 bases from V and 2 bases from J; bases unmatched to any gene: 4. The germline V gene has CDR1 MNHEY and CDR2 SVGAGI. The CDR3: CASSYSRQGPYEQYF. DNA for the CDR3: TGTGCCAGCAGTTACTCCCGACAGGGCCCCTACGAGCAGTACTTC.